This TCR beta chain appears in the sequencing data of a study of PD-L1 blockade in urothelial cancer. Clones were read by immunoSEQ multiplex PCR, and TCRdb kept only the in-frame ones, dropping some. In the table there are roughly 90,000 clones, roughly 90% of which are singletons. The time point denotes: pretreatment peripheral blood. The clonotype comes from a woman of 80 years or more with urothelial cancer. The sample in question was PBMCs, obtained around atezolizumab (anti-PD-L1) treatment.

The CDR3 spells CASIPIPGQGYEQYF. DNA of the CDR3: TGCGCCAGCATCCCCATCCCGGGACAGGGATACGAGCAGTACTTC. V is TRBV5-1 and J is TRBJ2-7; TRBD1 agrees at 9 bases. The CDR3 has 15 amino acids. Germline CDR1 and CDR2: SGHRS and YFSETQ. V trimming: 6 bases; J trimming: 4 bases; junction bases outside the gene matches: 11.